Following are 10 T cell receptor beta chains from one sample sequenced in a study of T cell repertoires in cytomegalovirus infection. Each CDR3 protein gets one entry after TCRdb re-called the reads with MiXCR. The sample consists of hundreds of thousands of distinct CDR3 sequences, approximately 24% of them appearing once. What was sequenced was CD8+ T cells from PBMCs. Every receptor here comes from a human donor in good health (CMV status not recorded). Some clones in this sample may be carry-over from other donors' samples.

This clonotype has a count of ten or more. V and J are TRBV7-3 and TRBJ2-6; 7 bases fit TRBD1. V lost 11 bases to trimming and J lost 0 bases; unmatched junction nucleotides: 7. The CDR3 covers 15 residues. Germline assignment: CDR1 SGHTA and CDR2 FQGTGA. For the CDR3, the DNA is TGTGCCTACAGGGGTGTCACCTCTGGGGCCAACGTCCTGACTTTC. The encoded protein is CAYRGVTSGANVLTF.

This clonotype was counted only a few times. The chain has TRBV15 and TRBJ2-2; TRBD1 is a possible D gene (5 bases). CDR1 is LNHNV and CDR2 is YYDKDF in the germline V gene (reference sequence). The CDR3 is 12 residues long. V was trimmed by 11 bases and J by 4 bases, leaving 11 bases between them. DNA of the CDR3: TGTGCCTCCGGCAGGGTCACCGGGGAGCTGTTTTTT. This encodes CASGRVTGELFF.

The CDR3 sequence is CSARDRSTVEQYF. DNA of the CDR3: TGCAGTGCTAGAGATAGGTCGACGGTTGAGCAGTACTTC. V is TRBV20-1 and J is TRBJ2-7; D remains unclear. V shed 0 bases and J shed 7 bases, with 13 bases lying between them. The CDR3 loop spans 13 amino acids. The germline CDR1 and CDR2 sequences are DFQATT and SNEGSKA (reference sequence).

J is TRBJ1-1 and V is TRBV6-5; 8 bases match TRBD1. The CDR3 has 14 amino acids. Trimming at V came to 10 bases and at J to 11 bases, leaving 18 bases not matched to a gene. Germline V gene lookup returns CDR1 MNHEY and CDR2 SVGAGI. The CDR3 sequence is CATNPGQVAVGAFF. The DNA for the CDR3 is TGTGCCACCAACCCGGGACAGGTGGCGGTCGGGGCTTTCTTT.

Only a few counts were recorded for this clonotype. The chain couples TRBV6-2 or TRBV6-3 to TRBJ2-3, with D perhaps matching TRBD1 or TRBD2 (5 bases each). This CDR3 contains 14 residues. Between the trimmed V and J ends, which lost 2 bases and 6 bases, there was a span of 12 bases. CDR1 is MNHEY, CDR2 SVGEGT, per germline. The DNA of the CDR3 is TGTGCCAGCAGTTACGGGGACGAGGGGGATACGCAGTATTTT. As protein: CASSYGDEGDTQYF.

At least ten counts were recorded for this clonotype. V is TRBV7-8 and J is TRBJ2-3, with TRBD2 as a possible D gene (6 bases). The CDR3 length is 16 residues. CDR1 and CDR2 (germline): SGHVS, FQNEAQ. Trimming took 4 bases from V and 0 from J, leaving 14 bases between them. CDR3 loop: CASSWEEASSTDTQYF. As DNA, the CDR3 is TGTGCCAGCAGCTGGGAGGAAGCTTCTAGCACAGATACGCAGTATTTT.

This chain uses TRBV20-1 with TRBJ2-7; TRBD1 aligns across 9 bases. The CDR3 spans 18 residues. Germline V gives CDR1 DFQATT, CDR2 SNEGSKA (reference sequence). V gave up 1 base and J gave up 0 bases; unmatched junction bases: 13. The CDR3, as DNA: TGCAGTGCTAGAGTGGCTCGGATAGGGACAGGGACCTCCTACGAGCAGTACGTC. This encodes CSARVARIGTGTSYEQYV.

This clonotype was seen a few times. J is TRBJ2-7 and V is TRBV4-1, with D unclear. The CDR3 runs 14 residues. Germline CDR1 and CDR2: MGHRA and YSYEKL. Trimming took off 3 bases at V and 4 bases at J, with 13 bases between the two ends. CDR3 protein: CASSQILGNYEQYV. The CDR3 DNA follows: TGCGCCAGCAGCCAGATCCTGGGAAATTACGAGCAGTACGTC.

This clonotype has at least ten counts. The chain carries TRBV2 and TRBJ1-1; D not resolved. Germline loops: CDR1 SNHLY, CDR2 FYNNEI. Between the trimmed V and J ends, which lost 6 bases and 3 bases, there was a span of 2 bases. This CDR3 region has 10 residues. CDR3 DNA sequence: TGTGCCAGCAGAGACACTGAAGCTTTCTTT. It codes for CASRDTEAFF.

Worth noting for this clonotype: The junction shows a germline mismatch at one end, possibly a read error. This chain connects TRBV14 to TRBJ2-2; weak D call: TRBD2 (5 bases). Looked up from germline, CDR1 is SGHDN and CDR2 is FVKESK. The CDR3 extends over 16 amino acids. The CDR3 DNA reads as TGTGCCAGCAGACAAGAACTAGGGTGGAACACCGGGGAGCTGTTTTTT. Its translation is CASRQELGWNTGELFF. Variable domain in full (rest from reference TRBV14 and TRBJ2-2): EAGVTQFPSHSVIEKGQTVTLRCDPISGHDNLYWYRRVMGKEIKFLLHFVKESKQDESGMPNNRFLAERTGGTYSTLKVQPAELEDSGVYFCASRQELGWNTGELFFGEGSRLTVL.